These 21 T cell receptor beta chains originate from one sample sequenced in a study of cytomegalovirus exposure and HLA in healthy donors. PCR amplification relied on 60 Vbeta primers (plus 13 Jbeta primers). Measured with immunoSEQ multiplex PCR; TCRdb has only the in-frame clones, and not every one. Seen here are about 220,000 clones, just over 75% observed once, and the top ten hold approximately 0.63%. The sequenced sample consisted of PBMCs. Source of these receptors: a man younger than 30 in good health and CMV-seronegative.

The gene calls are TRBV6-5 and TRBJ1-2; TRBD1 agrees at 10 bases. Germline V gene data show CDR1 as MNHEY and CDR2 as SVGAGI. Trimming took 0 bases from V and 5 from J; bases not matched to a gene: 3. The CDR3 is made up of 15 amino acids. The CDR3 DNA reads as TGTGCCAGCAGTTACTCGACAGGGGGCGAGTATGGCTACACCTTC. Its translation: CASSYSTGGEYGYTF.

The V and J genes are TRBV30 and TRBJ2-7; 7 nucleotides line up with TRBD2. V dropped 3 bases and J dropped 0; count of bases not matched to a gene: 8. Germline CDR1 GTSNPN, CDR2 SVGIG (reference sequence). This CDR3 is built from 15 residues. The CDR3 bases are TGTGCCTGGAGGGGGGGAGCGGGGCGCTCCTACGAGCAGTACTTC. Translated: CAWRGGAGRSYEQYF. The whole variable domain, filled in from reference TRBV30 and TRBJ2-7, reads SQTIHQWPATLVQPVGSPLSLECTVEGTSNPNLYWYRQAAGRGLQLLFYSVGIGQISSEVPQNLSASRPQDRQFILSSKKLLLSDSGFYLCAWRGGAGRSYEQYFGPGTRLTVT.

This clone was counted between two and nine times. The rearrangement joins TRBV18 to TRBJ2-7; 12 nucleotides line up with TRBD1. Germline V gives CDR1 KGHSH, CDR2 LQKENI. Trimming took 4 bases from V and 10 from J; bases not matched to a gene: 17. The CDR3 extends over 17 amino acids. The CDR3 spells CASSLYPPPGQGAFQYF. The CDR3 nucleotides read TGTGCCAGCTCACTTTACCCCCCCCCGGGACAGGGGGCTTTCCAGTACTTC.

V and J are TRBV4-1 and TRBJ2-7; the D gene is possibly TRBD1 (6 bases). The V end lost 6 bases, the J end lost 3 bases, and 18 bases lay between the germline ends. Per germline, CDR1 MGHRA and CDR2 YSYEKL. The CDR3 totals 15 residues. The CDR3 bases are TGCGCCAGCAGGATGGAGGACGGACAGCTCTACGAGCAGTACTTC. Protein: CASRMEDGQLYEQYF.

CDR3: CSVGDRGSNSPLHF. The CDR3 region has the DNA TGCAGCGTTGGGGACAGGGGATCTAATTCACCCCTCCACTTT. The V gene is TRBV29-1, the J gene TRBJ1-6; 10 bases agree with TRBD1. The ends lost 4 bases at V and 6 bases at J; junction bases unmatched: 3. The CDR3 runs 14 residues. CDR1 and CDR2 (germline): SQVTM, ANQGSEA.

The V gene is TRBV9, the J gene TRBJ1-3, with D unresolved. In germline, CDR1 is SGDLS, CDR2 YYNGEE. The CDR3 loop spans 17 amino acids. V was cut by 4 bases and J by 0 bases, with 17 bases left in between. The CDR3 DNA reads TGTGCCAGCAGCCCCGGTCCCACAGAACACTCTGGAAACACCATATATTTT. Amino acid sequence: CASSPGPTEHSGNTIYF.

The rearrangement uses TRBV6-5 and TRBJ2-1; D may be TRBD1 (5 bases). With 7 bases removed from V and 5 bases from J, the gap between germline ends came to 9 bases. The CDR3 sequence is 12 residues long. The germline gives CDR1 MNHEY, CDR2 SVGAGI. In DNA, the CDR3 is TGTGCCAGCACACGACAGAACAATGAGCAGTTCTTC. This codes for CASTRQNNEQFF.

CDR3 DNA: TGTGCCAGCAGCTTAAATCAGGATAAGACCTACGAGCAGTACTTC. This sequence encodes CASSLNQDKTYEQYF. This rearrangement joins TRBV7-3 to TRBJ2-7; D remains unclear. Germline-derived CDR1 and CDR2 are SGHTA and FQGTGA. CDR3 length: 15 amino acids. With 1 base removed from V and 2 bases from J, the gap between germline ends came to 12 bases.

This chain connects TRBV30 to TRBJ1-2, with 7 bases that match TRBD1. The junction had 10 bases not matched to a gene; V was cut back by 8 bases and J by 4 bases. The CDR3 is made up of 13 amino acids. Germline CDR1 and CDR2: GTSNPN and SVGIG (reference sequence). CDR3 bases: TGTGCCCATCAGGGGGTCCTTGGCTATGGCTACACCTTC. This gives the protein CAHQGVLGYGYTF.

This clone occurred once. CDR3 loop: CASSFGTSGRVSYNEQFF. The DNA for the CDR3 is TGTGCCAGCAGCTTCGGGACTAGCGGGAGGGTGTCCTACAATGAGCAGTTCTTC. The rearrangement joins TRBV13 to TRBJ2-1; 16 nucleotides match TRBD2. The germline V gene has CDR1 PRHDT and CDR2 FYEKMQ (reference sequence). The CDR3 totals 18 residues. The junction had 3 bases not matched to a gene; V was cut back by 3 bases and J by 1 base. Drawing the rest from reference TRBV13 and TRBJ2-1, the complete variable domain is AAGVIQSPRHLIKEKRETATLKCYPIPRHDTVYWYQQGPGQDPQFLISFYEKMQSDKGSIPDRFSAQQFSDYHSELNMSSLELGDSALYFCASSFGTSGRVSYNEQFFGPGTRLTVL.

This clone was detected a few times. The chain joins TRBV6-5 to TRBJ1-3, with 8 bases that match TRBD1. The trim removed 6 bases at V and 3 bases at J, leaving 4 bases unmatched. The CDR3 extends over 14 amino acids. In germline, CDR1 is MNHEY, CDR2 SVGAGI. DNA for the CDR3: TGTGCCAGCAGCCAGGGGGCGCGTGGAAACACCATATATTTT. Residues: CASSQGARGNTIYF.

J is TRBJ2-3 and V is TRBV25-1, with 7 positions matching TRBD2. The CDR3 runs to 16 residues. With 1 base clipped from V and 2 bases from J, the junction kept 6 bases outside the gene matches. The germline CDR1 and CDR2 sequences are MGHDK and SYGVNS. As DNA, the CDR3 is TGTGCCAGCAGTGAATGGGGGGGGGAAAACACAGATACGCAGTATTTT. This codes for CASSEWGGENTDTQYF.

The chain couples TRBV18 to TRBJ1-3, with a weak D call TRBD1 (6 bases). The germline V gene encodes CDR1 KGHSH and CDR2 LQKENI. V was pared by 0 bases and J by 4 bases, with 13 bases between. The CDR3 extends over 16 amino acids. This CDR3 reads CASSPPSGVEGNTIYF. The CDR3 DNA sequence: TGTGCCAGCTCACCACCATCAGGGGTGGAAGGAAACACCATATATTTT.

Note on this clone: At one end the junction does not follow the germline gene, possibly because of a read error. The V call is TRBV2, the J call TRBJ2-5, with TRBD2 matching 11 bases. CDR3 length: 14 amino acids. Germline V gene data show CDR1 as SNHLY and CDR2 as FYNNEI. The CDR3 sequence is CAGSEETSGMAQYF. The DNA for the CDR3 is TGTGCCGGCAGTGAAGAGACTAGCGGGATGGCCCAGTACTTC.

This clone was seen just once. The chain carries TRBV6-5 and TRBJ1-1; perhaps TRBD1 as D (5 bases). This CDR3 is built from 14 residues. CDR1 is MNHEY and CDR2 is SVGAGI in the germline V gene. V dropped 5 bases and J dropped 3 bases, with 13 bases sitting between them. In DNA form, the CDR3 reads TGTGCCAGCAGTAGAACAGGCAAATACACTGAAGCTTTCTTT. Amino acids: CASSRTGKYTEAFF.

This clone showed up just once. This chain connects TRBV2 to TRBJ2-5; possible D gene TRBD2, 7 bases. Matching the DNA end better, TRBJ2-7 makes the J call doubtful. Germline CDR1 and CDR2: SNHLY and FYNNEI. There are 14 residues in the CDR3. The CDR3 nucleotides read TGTGCCAGCAGTGATCTAGCGGAGGGGGTCGAGCAGTACTTC. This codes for CASSDLAEGVEQYF.

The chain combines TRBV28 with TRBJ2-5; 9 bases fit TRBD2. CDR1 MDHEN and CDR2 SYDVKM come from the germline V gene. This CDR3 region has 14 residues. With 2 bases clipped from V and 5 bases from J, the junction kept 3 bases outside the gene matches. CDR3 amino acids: CASSLAGGLETQYF. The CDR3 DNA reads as TGTGCCAGCAGTTTAGCGGGAGGGCTGGAGACCCAGTACTTC.

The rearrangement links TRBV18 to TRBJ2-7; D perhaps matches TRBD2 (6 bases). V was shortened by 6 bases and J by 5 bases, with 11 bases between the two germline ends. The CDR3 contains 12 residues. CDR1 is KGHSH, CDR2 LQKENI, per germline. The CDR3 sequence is CASSSEGNEQYF. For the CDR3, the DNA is TGTGCCAGCTCCTCGGAGGGGAACGAGCAGTACTTC.

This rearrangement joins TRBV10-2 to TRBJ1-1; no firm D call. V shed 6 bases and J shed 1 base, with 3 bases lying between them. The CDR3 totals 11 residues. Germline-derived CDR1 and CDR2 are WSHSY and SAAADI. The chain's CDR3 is CASSSNTEAFF. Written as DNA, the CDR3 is TGCGCCAGCAGCTCGAACACTGAAGCTTTCTTT.

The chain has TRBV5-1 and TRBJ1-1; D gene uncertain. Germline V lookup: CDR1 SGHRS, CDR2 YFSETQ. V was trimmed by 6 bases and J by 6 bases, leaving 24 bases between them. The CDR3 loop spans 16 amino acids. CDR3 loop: CASIPSPGVIGAEAFF. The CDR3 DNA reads TGCGCCAGCATTCCTAGTCCCGGGGTGATCGGGGCTGAAGCTTTCTTT.

Written as DNA, the CDR3 is TGCGCCAGCAGCTTGGCGGCAGGTGACTCCTACGAGCAGTACTTC. Its protein is CASSLAAGDSYEQYF. V is TRBV5-1 and J is TRBJ2-7, with D unresolved. V lost 0 bases to trimming and J lost 0 bases, with 10 bases between them. There are 15 residues in the CDR3. Germline V gene lookup returns CDR1 SGHRS and CDR2 YFSETQ. The whole variable domain, filled in from reference TRBV5-1 and TRBJ2-7, reads KAGVTQTPRYLIKTRGQQVTLSCSPISGHRSVSWYQQTPGQGLQFLFEYFSETQRNKGNFPGRFSGRQFSNSRSEMNVSTLELGDSALYLCASSLAAGDSYEQYFGPGTRLTVT.